Sequencing of this TCR beta chain was carried out in a study of cytomegalovirus exposure and HLA in healthy donors (dated by TCRdb to 2016 to 2017). Study-wide context: An earlier analysis of several hundred of the donors reported about 260 Gb of sequence data and 90 million to 120 million unique TCR beta sequences obtained from roughly 180 million T cells. About 300 gigabases of sequencing data and around 90 million unique TCR sequences made up an early release that covered about 640 HLA-typed donors. Of the roughly 400 genotyped donors, 80% to 90% were placed in the genetic ancestry cluster associated with self-reported Caucasian donors. The study was designed to test whether signatures of past pathogen exposure could be identified by cataloging public T cell receptors. The study used immunosequencing to profile the T cell repertoires of more than 650 subjects and linked those repertoires to cytomegalovirus serostatus. A separate validation cohort of over a hundred different subjects was used in addition to the roughly 640-subject first cohort. The study combined high-throughput TCR immunosequencing, statistical association of individual TCRs with disease status, and machine learning to predict cytomegalovirus infection status. A later analysis re-examined previously published TCR beta repertoires from 500 to 700 donors and added high-resolution HLA genotyping to investigate patterns of TCR occurrence. In the later analysis, no new phenotypic data were used to find candidate immune exposures; instead, reliance was placed on TCR beta sequences and their occurrence across donors. To decide whether each TCR beta V gene segment behaved as functional or pseudogenic, an earlier analysis of some 570 of the donors relied on high-throughput TCR beta sequencing. Alongside the repertoire data, information on donor age, sex, ethnicity and CMV serostatus was compiled. A later genetic analysis used genome-wide SNP genotypes for about 65% of the roughly 670 donors, treating that subset as a discovery cohort. All discovery cohort repertoires had been generated using a single sequencing platform. Both class I and class II loci were covered by HLA typing, at four-digit resolution. The number of donors typed differed by locus, with roughly 629-640 for A, B, C, DRB1 and DQB1, more than 500 for DQA1, 600 to 610 for DPA1, and 400 to 490 for DPB1. Several DR-DQ haplotypes were handled as single units for association and clustering because linkage in the cohort was strong. Across 398 genotyped donors of the cohort, an average of about 240,000 unique TCR beta nucleotide sequences per donor were sequenced, and roughly a sixth of those sequences were non-productive.

The library came from the immunoSEQ multiplex PCR assay. The multiplex PCR relied on a mix of 60 forward primers for TCR Vbeta segments and 13 reverse primers for TCR Jbeta segments. A multiplex PCR assay on genomic DNA amplified the CDR3 region of rearranged TCR beta genes. The amplified TCR beta libraries were sequenced on the Illumina HiSeq System as 87-base-pair reads. The authors' analysis ran thus. Across the 700 or so repertoires, a later analysis counted 78 million or so unique TCR beta chains, 9.5 million to 12 million of which were shared by at least two donors. A nearest-neighbor algorithm error-corrected the raw reads and collapsed the reads into unique sequences, merging closely related sequences to remove PCR and sequencing errors. Alignment of CDR3 sequences to IMGT reference sequences was used to assign V, D and J gene segments. For a sequence to be retained, a match of at least six nucleotides to both a V gene segment and a J gene segment was required. Rearrangements were called productive when the CDR3 lacked stop codons and stayed in frame with V and J; all others were non-productive. Following IMGT convention, CDR3 was defined as the stretch from the second conserved V-encoded cysteine to the conserved J-encoded phenylalanine. The earlier analysis of more than 450 of the donors excluded sequences that lacked an unambiguous match to a single V gene segment. In an earlier analysis of several hundred of the donors, a V segment was called functional when productive rearrangements were above 56.7%, and segregating when the standard deviation between donors exceeded 5%. A statistical classification framework was built to diagnose cytomegalovirus status from the catalog of TCR beta chain sequences. In a later analysis, TCR nucleotide sequences were compared against IMGT/GENE-DB human TR gene sequences so that V and J genes could be assigned. In a later analysis, CDR3 sequences and most-parsimonious VDJ recombination scenarios were assigned using the TCRdist pipeline. A later analysis defined each TCR beta chain by its CDR3 amino acid sequence plus V-gene family, and excluded reads lacking a unique V-gene family. In a later analysis, approximately 640 highly shared, low-generation-probability nucleotide sequences were removed to address suspected cross-contamination and a sequencing artifact. For each public chain, a later analysis derived a clonal expansion index from normalized ranks of inferred template counts within each repertoire. Generation probabilities in a later analysis came from a VDJ recombination model fitted to out-of-frame rearrangements, and those results were checked against IGoR. In a later analysis, TCR-TCR, TCR-HLA and TCR-CMV co-occurrence was scored with hypergeometric tests, and a repertoire-size bias correction was applied to TCR pairs. To estimate false discovery rates, a later analysis permuted the HLA or CMV assignments 20 times. In a later analysis, co-occurring TCRs were grouped with DBSCAN, and TCRdist sequence similarity was added when clustering was performed within HLA-allele-positive subsets. For co-occurrence clustering, repertoires with fewer than 30,000 or more than 120,000 public chains were excluded, along with four or five repertoires with anomalous nucleotide sharing. Imported from immuneACCESS, the table was reduced by TCRdb to in-frame sequences with V and J called. These copies leave out some clones; in studies compared against another copy, an unresolved V gene accounts for under half, and the cause of the remainder is not known. The D gene and trimming were derived from the DNA, and the V and J assignments and clone size from that table. This sample holds 70,000 to 95,000 clones; 65% to 85% were observed only once. About 3% of the sample belongs to the ten largest clones.

Broader findings and caveats from the paper: Strong co-occurrence of HLA alleles, especially DR and DQ, made assigning TCR associations to individual alleles difficult. In a later analysis, HLA-associated TCR beta chains showed more clonal expansion and lower generation probabilities than non-associated chains that were equally common. Because HLA typing was unavailable for some donors at each locus, only the typed subset was used in association tests. In a later analysis, TCR association rates were found to vary across HLA loci, with the most associated TCRs seen for DRB1 alleles and the fewest for HLA-C alleles. The classifier was reported to diagnose cytomegalovirus status with high specificity and sensitivity in both the original cohort and the validation cohort. In vitro tests confirmed that a few of the cytomegalovirus-associated TCR beta chains recognize cytomegalovirus antigens. A further reported finding was that TCR beta sequences accurately predicted the HLA-A and HLA-B alleles for most subjects in the first cohort. The study gave a list of under 200 TCR beta chains associated with cytomegalovirus. For the cohort, immune exposure information was limited to CMV serostatus. A group of highly shared sequence variants was considered likely to be a technical artifact of the sequencing pipeline. The presence/absence analyses assumed that sequencing depth was roughly uniform across donors, and that assumption may not be true. Broadly in line with IMGT annotations, most TCR beta V segments showed up in productive rearrangements about 90% or about 30% of the time in an earlier analysis of 587 of the donors. Because the 87-base-pair reads could not distinguish some IMGT-functional V segments, including TRBV6-2 and TRBV6-3, those segments were excluded. V-gene and J-gene trimming of TCR beta chains was associated with a missense DCLRE1C variant in a later genetic analysis, and the association was replicated in an independent cohort. In a later analysis, 16,951 TCR beta sequences were associated with specific HLA alleles at a false discovery rate of 0.05. It was suggested by the authors that the approach could potentially be generalized to other disease states and immunological phenotypes. This cohort had only TCR beta chains sequenced, and the lack of alpha or paired-chain data limited which features could be detected. Most CMV-associated TCR beta chains appeared to be HLA-restricted in a later analysis, and the HLA associations seemed to be driven largely by CMV exposure. A later genetic analysis reported fewer N-insertions in productive TCRs among donors in an Asian-associated ancestry cluster than the approximately 700-donor mean. The earlier analysis of 587 of the donors excluded approximately 17 rarely observed V segments, including chromosome 9 orphons, because counts were too low. A later analysis reported that several top co-occurrence clusters appeared linked to parvovirus B19, influenza, CMV and Epstein-Barr virus. Across donors, most TCR sequences were observed very rarely, whereas some public TCRs were present in many individuals. Correlated functional status among segregating V segments might reflect linkage disequilibrium, but an unknown experimental factor could not be ruled out.

This clone was detected a few times. The antigen it recognizes is unknown. Per-nucleotide qualities are absent, and no much larger clonotype sits a single base away. The cohort consisted of hundreds of healthy bone marrow donors. All cohort members were sampled while nominally healthy, although unrecorded immune exposures were likely present. The donor tested CMV seronegative and was one of the 352 seronegative cohort members. A peripheral blood sample was provided by each donor, and peripheral blood mononuclear cells were used for TCR beta sequencing. The Qiagen DNeasy Blood Extraction Kit was used to extract genomic DNA from the blood cell samples. CDR1 and CDR2, looked up from the germline V gene, are SGHDT and YYEEEE. V and J are trimmed by 5 bases and 4 bases, and the gene matches miss 5 bases of the junction. Including cysteine and phenylalanine, the CDR3 has 14 amino acids. Just CDR3 DNA is preserved here, 42 bases in frame from base 1.

This receptor was identified in a middle-aged man in good health and CMV-seronegative. The chain joins TRBV5-6 to TRBJ1-3; 8 bases in the junction line up with TRBD1. Sequencing was carried out using PBMCs. This receptor has the CDR3 CASRLRDRGNTIYF. Here is the DNA: TGTGCCAGCAGGCTACGGGACAGGGGAAACACCATATATTTT.